The clone carrying this T cell receptor beta chain was counted once. Its target is unknown. The sample belongs to a study of CD8+ T cells in alopecia areata. About the research overall: Treated individuals took tofacitinib by mouth, 5 to 10 mg twice daily.

As part of sample collection, lesional scalp punch biopsies and peripheral blood were taken from alopecia areata patients. The CDR3 consists of 15 residues. CDR1 and CDR2 (germline): SGDLS, YYNGEE. Trimming removed 3 bases at V and 0 bases at J, with 13 bases between. The sequencing template was cDNA reverse transcribed from extracted RNA. This table comes from immunoSEQ multiplex PCR, and its TCRdb copy is limited to in-frame clones, with some not included. The repertoire holds about 130,000 clones, with roughly 50% as singletons. Study-level points and caveats: Normal scalp had lower clonality than lesional scalp, with alopecia totalis/universalis lesions showing this most strongly.

The clonotype comes from a human donor with alopecia areata. The sample here was CD8+ T cells sorted from blood, taken at week 0. This rearrangement joins TRBV9 to TRBJ2-7; TRBD1 might be the D (5 bases). The CDR3: CASSATGGSSYEQYF. CDR3 sequence (DNA): TGTGCCAGCAGCGCCACAGGCGGTAGCTCCTACGAGCAGTACTTC.